The present T cell receptor (beta chain) was sequenced within a study of metastatic and nonmetastatic thyroid tumors. Background on the study: Malignant and benign thyroid patients had repertoires compared in peripheral blood and tumor or nodule tissue.

This CDR3 is built from 11 residues. CDR1 is DFQATT, CDR2 SNEGSKA, per germline (reference sequence). V lost 3 bases to trimming and J lost 6 bases; unmatched junction nucleotides: 2. Turning to this clone: Antigen specificity is unknown.

Authors' analysis steps: A classifier of distant metastasis in papillary thyroid cancer was built from CDR3 differences (across clinicopathological groups). Using MiXCR, TCRdb reanalyzed the PCR reads. The authors' filters were not applied to this entry. Among about 16,000 clones, under 30% were seen once, and the ten largest hold less than 11%. Patients had received no treatment of any kind before thyroid surgery. Notes on the study in general: Significantly higher TCR beta diversity was reportedly seen in malignant thyroid tumors than benign nodules, in blood and tumor.

The clonotype comes from a female donor with papillary thyroid cancer or a benign thyroid nodule (not recorded which). Some clones in this sample may be carry-over from other donors' samples. The V gene is TRBV20-1, the J gene TRBJ2-7; 7 bases match TRBD1. Material: adjacent normal tissue. CDR3 region: CSARTGIEQYF. The CDR3 DNA reads TGCAGTGCTAGGACAGGGATCGAGCAGTACTTC.